The 13 T cell receptor beta chains listed next were all sequenced from one sample in a study of shared clonotypes between healthy human individuals. TCRdb's table, derived via immunoSEQ multiplex PCR, lists solely in-frame clones and lacks some. The sample consists of 2 million to 2.5 million clones, approximately 93% of them appearing once. The specimen was naive CD4+ T cells from PBMCs. This sample's subset: CD45RA+ positively selected. The receptors were gathered from a man between 18 and 29 years old in good health. Some clones in this sample may be carry-over from other donors' samples.

This clone was seen once. V and J are TRBV6-1 and TRBJ1-2; 8 bases map to TRBD1. Germline V gene lookup returns CDR1 MNHNS and CDR2 SASEGT. The CDR3 consists of 14 residues. V was pared by 5 bases and J by 6 bases, with 8 bases of the junction left unmatched. CDR3 sequence (DNA): TGTGCCAGCAGTAAAGGACAGGGTATCAATGGCTACACCTTC. Amino acids: CASSKGQGINGYTF.

The count of this clone is one. This chain joins TRBV5-4 and TRBJ2-4; D is perhaps TRBD1 (7 bases). Per the germline V gene, CDR1 is SGHNT and CDR2 is YYREEE (reference sequence). The germline V and J ends were trimmed by 2 bases and 8 bases, with 20 bases remaining between them. CDR3 length: 16 amino acids. CDR3: CASSFPGRGGTDIQYF. Here the CDR3 DNA reads TGTGCCAGCAGCTTCCCGGGGCGGGGCGGGACAGACATTCAGTACTTC.

J is TRBJ2-3 and V is TRBV28; 7 bases fit TRBD1. Germline loops: CDR1 MDHEN, CDR2 SYDVKM. V lost 5 bases to trimming and J lost 0 bases; unmatched junction nucleotides: 8. CDR3 length: 16 amino acids. CDR3 region: CASSPGDRASTDTQYF. In DNA form, the CDR3 reads TGTGCCAGCAGTCCCGGGGACAGAGCTAGCACAGATACGCAGTATTTT.

This chain connects TRBV6-1 to TRBJ2-2; the D gene is possibly TRBD1 (9 bases). The length of the CDR3 is 16 residues. Germline CDR1 is MNHNS and CDR2 is SASEGT. V was clipped by 4 bases and J by 7 bases, with 19 bases between them. This CDR3 is CASSAGGDRVYGELFF. CDR3 coding DNA: TGTGCCAGCAGTGCCGGGGGGGACAGGGTCTACGGGGAGCTGTTTTTT.

The gene calls are TRBV5-1 and TRBJ2-1, with 7 bases identical to TRBD2. Trimming removed 0 bases from V and 4 bases from J; junction bases left unmatched: 7. The length of the CDR3 is 16 residues. Per germline, CDR1 SGHRS and CDR2 YFSETQ. CDR3 residues: CASSLVEASGYNEQFF. The CDR3 DNA follows: TGCGCCAGCAGCTTGGTTGAGGCTAGCGGTTACAATGAGCAGTTCTTC.

The chain has TRBV18 and TRBJ1-4; 8 bases align to TRBD1. The length of the CDR3 is 15 residues. Looked up from germline, CDR1 is KGHSH and CDR2 is LQKENI. J was trimmed by 6 bases and V by 4 bases; bases with no gene match: 7. CDR3 coding DNA: TGTGCCAGCTCACGAGGGACAGGTTCGGATGAAAAACTGTTTTTT. Protein: CASSRGTGSDEKLFF. The variable domain in full, with the rest retrieved from reference TRBV18 and TRBJ1-4, is NAGVMQNPRHLVRRRGQEARLRCSPMKGHSHVYWYRQLPEEGLKFMVYLQKENIIDESGMPKERFSAEFPKEGPSILRIQQVVRGDSAAYFCASSRGTGSDEKLFFGSGTQLSVL.

This clone has only one observation. The V and J genes are TRBV6-4 and TRBJ2-4; 12 bases are shared with TRBD2. CDR3 size: 18 residues. Germline V gene data show CDR1 as MRHNA and CDR2 as SNTAGT. V gave up 6 bases and J gave up 2 bases; unmatched junction bases: 11. CDR3 amino acids: CASSLGLAGSRTKNIQYF. DNA of the CDR3: TGTGCCAGCAGCCTCGGACTAGCGGGAAGTCGGACCAAAAACATTCAGTACTTC.

This chain links TRBV5-6 with TRBJ1-2; D not certain. This CDR3 comprises 12 residues. CDR1 and CDR2 from the germline V gene are SGHDT and YYEEEE. V was shortened by 0 bases and J by 4 bases, with 4 bases between the two germline ends. The CDR3 sequence is CASSLDAYGYTF. DNA of the CDR3: TGTGCCAGCAGCTTGGACGCCTATGGCTACACCTTC.

The chain uses TRBV4-2 and TRBJ2-1, with D perhaps matching TRBD2 (6 bases). The CDR3 length is 12 residues. The germline CDR1 and CDR2 sequences are LGHNA and YNFKEQ. The V end was cut by 0 bases, the J end by 15 bases, with 12 bases between. DNA of the CDR3: TGTGCCAGCAGCCAAGAGGGCGGGATCCCGTTCTTC. It is translated as CASSQEGGIPFF.

The gene calls are TRBV19 and TRBJ1-2, with D perhaps matching TRBD1 (6 bases). Trimming took off 7 bases at V and 2 bases at J, with 11 bases between the two ends. CDR3 length: 13 residues. Germline CDR1 and CDR2: LNHDA and SQIVND (reference sequence). CDR3 nucleotides: TGTGCCAGTAAGTACAGGGAGAACTATGGCTACACCTTC. Amino acid sequence: CASKYRENYGYTF.

The chain is built from TRBV18 and TRBJ2-6; D is unresolved. CDR3 size: 17 residues. V dropped 6 bases and J dropped 2 bases, with 17 bases sitting between them. In germline, CDR1 is KGHSH, CDR2 LQKENI. The CDR3 loop reads CASSLITNSAGANVLTF. CDR3 nucleotides: TGTGCCAGCTCCCTAATCACAAACAGTGCTGGGGCCAACGTCCTGACTTTC.

This chain links TRBV5-4 with TRBJ2-2, with TRBD2 identical over 11 bases. The CDR3 covers 17 residues. CDR1 is SGHNT, CDR2 YYREEE, per germline (reference sequence). V lost 4 bases and J lost 8; bases outside the gene matches: 13. In DNA, the CDR3 is TGTGCCAGCAGCCCCGGACTAGCGGGTCCCGCGGAGGGGGAGCTGTTTTTT. Encoded protein: CASSPGLAGPAEGELFF.

The rearrangement links TRBV7-6 to TRBJ2-3; D is perhaps TRBD2 (5 bases). This CDR3 has 16 amino acids. Germline values: CDR1 SGHVS, CDR2 FNYEAQ. V was cut by 2 bases and J by 2 bases, with 14 bases left in between. CDR3 sequence (DNA): TGTGCCAGCAGCTTACTCTCGGGATTATCCACAGATACGCAGTATTTT. It specifies CASSLLSGLSTDTQYF.